This TCR beta chain emerged from a study of a mutant IDH1 vaccine in newly diagnosed glioma. Whole-study context: Before enrollment, the patients had been treated with radiotherapy alone, temozolomide alone, or both together. Most of them had received both. Week 35 was safety follow-up visit V12; week 47 was end-of-study visit V13.

Remarks on this clone: The antigen remains undetermined.

CDR3 length: 17 amino acids. Trimming took 4 bases from V and 4 from J, leaving 20 bases between them. Germline assignment: CDR1 SGDLS and CDR2 YYNGEE. Specified time point: week 35, safety follow-up. What each vaccine dose contained was 300 ug of mutant IDH1 20-mer peptide, accompanied by topical imiquimod. Profiled with immunoSEQ multiplex PCR; TCRdb holds only in-frame clones, not every one. The repertoire holds some 29,000 clones, with roughly 76% as singletons. Overall study results and limits: Changes in the top peripheral T cell clonotypes seemingly had no bearing on pseudoprogression. The occurrence of vaccine-induced immune responses was seen in 93.3% of patients.

V gene TRBV9 combines with J gene TRBJ2-2; no reliable D call. This TCR came from a man between 50 and 59 years old with glioma. The specimen was PBMCs, collected from a glioma patient whose treatment included an IDH1 peptide vaccine. CDR3 DNA: TGTGCCAGCAGCCTAGGGTCTTTTCGGGCCGGCACCGGGGAGCTGTTTTTT. This codes for CASSLGSFRAGTGELFF. Supplemented by reference TRBV9 and TRBJ2-2, the full variable domain reads DSGVTQTPKHLITATGQRVTLRCSPRSGDLSVYWYQQSLDQGLQFLIQYYNGEERAKGNILERFSAQQFPDLHSELNLSSLELGDSALYFCASSLGSFRAGTGELFFGEGSRLTVL.